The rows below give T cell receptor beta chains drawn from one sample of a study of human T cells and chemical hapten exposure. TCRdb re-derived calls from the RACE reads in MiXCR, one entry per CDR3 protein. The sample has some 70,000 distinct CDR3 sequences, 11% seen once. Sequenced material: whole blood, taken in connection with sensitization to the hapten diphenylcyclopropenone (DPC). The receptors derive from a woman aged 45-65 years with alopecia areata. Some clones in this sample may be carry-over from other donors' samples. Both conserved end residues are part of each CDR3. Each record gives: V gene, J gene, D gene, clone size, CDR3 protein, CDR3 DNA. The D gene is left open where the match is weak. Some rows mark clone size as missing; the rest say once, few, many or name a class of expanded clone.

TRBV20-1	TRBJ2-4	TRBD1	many	CSAPTGPTLLAKNIQYF	TGCAGTGCTCCGACAGGGCCTACGTTGCTAGCCAAAAACATTCAGTACTTC
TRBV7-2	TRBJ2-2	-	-	CASSLAVSNTGELFF	TGTGCCAGCAGCTTAGCGGTCAGCAACACCGGGGAGCTGTTTTTT
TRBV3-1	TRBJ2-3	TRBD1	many	CASSQRQGGTDTQYF	TGTGCCAGCAGCCAGAGACAGGGAGGCACAGATACGCAGTATTTT
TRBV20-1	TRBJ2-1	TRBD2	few	CSARGDSGRPNSYNEQFF	TGCAGTGCTAGAGGGGATAGCGGGAGGCCCAACTCCTACAATGAGCAGTTCTTC
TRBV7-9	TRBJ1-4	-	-	CASSFLPAATNEKLFF	TGTGCCAGCAGCTTTCTGCCGGCTGCAACTAATGAAAAACTGTTTTTT
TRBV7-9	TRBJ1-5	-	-	CASSTGLLGNQPQHF	TGTGCCAGCAGCACAGGCTTACTGGGCAATCAGCCCCAGCATTTT
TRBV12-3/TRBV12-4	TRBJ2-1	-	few	CASTPPESSYNEQFF	TGTGCCAGCACCCCCCCCGAGTCTAGCTACAATGAGCAGTTCTTC
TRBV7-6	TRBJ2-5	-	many	CASSLMPRGFETQYF	TGTGCCAGCAGCTTAATGCCCCGTGGTTTTGAGACCCAGTACTTC
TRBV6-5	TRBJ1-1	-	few	CASSYQGLNTEAFF	TGTGCCAGCAGTTACCAGGGCCTGAACACTGAAGCTTTCTTT
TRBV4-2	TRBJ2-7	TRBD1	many	CASSQGGQGAHEQYF	TGTGCCAGCAGCCAAGGGGGACAGGGGGCCCACGAGCAGTACTTC
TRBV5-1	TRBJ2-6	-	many	CASSPDVMGSGANVLTF	TGCGCCAGCAGCCCGGACGTGATGGGGTCTGGGGCCAACGTCCTGACTTTC
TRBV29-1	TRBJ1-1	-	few	CSVPPNMRTETNTEAFF	TGCAGCGTCCCCCCGAATATGAGGACAGAGACTAACACTGAAGCTTTCTTT
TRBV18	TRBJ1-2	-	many	CASSPPGTYGYTF	TGTGCCAGCTCACCACCCGGAACCTATGGCTACACCTTC
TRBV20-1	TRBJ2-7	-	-	CSASISRTTSSYEQYF	TGCAGTGCTAGTATCTCCCGAACAACGAGCTCCTACGAGCAGTACTTC
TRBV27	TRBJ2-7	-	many	CASRGAGGYEQYF	TGTGCCAGCAGGGGGGCTGGGGGCTACGAGCAGTACTTC
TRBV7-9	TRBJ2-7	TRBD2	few	CASSSHSGRAYEQYF	TGTGCCAGCAGTTCCCATAGCGGGAGGGCCTACGAGCAGTACTTC
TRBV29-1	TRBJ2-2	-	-	CSVDPGSRAGELFF	TGCAGCGTTGACCCAGGGTCAAGGGCCGGGGAGCTGTTTTTT
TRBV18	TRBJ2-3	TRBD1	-	CASSPSGTATTDTQYF	TGTGCCAGCTCACCATCGGGGACAGCTACCACAGATACGCAGTATTTT
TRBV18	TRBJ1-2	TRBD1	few	CASSPQGARKTYGYTF	TGTGCCAGCTCACCACAGGGGGCGCGGAAGACCTATGGCTACACCTTC
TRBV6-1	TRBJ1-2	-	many	CASSEHGQLNYGYTF	TGTGCCAGCAGTGAACATGGACAGCTTAACTATGGCTACACCTTC
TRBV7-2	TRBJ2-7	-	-	CASSLDRDTLNEQYF	TGTGCCAGCAGCTTGGACCGGGACACCCTGAACGAGCAGTACTTC
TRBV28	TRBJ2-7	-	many	CASSLTPGIAYYEQYF	TGTGCCAGCAGTTTAACGCCCGGGATCGCCTACTACGAGCAGTACTTC
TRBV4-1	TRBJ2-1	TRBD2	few	CASSRGLAGEDEQFF	TGCGCCAGCAGCCGAGGACTAGCGGGGGAAGATGAGCAGTTCTTC
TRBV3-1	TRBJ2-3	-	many	CGPENTDTQYF	TGTGGGCCGGAAAACACAGATACGCAGTATTTT
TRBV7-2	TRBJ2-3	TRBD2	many	CASSYGQATGTSGGPSTDTQYF	TGTGCCAGCAGCTACGGGCAGGCAACCGGGACTAGCGGGGGGCCTAGCACAGATACGCAGTATTTT
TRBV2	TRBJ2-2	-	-	CASTQNGVNTGELFF	TGTGCCAGCACCCAAAACGGGGTGAACACCGGGGAGCTGTTTTTT
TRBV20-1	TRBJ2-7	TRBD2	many	CSARGGLAAVYEQYF	TGCAGTGCTAGAGGGGGACTAGCGGCTGTCTACGAGCAGTACTTC
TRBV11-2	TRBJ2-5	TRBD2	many	CASSPTSGIHETQYF	TGTGCCAGCAGCCCTACAAGCGGGATCCACGAGACCCAGTACTTC
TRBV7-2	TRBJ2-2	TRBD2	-	CASSLGRSMASGIKGAGELFF	TGTGCCAGCAGCTTAGGGCGCTCTATGGCTAGCGGGATTAAGGGGGCCGGGGAGCTGTTTTTT
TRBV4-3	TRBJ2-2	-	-	CASSQAGSDIGELFF	TGCGCCAGCAGCCAGGCCGGGAGTGACATCGGGGAGCTGTTTTTT
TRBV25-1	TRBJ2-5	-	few	CASGRGLGARETQYF	TGTGCCAGCGGTAGGGGGTTGGGGGCCCGGGAGACCCAGTACTTC
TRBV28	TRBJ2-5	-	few	CASSTNLGTQYF	TGTGCCAGCAGCACAAATCTCGGGACCCAGTACTTC
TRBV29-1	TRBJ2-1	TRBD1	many	CSAHGQANYNEQFF	TGCAGCGCCCACGGACAGGCGAACTACAATGAGCAGTTCTTC
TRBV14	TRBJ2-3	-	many	CASSRKTRWSVPDTQYF	TGTGCCAGCAGCCGCAAAACTAGGTGGTCCGTCCCAGATACGCAGTATTTT
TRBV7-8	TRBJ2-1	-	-	CASSFAGTGSNEQFF	TGTGCCAGCAGCTTCGCCGGGACTGGGTCTAATGAGCAGTTCTTC
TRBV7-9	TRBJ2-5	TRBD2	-	CASSLFRGLAGEEETQYF	TGTGCCAGCAGCTTATTTAGAGGACTAGCGGGAGAAGAAGAGACCCAGTACTTC
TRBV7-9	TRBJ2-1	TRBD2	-	CASSFRVASGGESSYNEQFF	TGTGCCAGCAGCTTCCGGGTGGCTAGCGGGGGCGAGAGCTCCTACAATGAGCAGTTCTTC
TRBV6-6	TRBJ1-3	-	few	CASSRAAPSPTTIYF	TGTGCCAGCAGCCGCGCGGCCCCAAGTCCCACCACCATATATTTT
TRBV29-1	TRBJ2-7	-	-	CSVEISTPGSSYEQYF	TGCAGCGTTGAAATCTCTACCCCAGGGAGCTCCTACGAGCAGTACTTC
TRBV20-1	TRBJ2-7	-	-	CSAGKLGIREREYEQYF	TGCAGTGCTGGGAAGTTAGGGATCAGGGAGCGCGAATACGAGCAGTACTTC
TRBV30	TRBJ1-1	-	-	CAWSVGHMNTEAFF	TGTGCCTGGAGTGTGGGTCATATGAACACTGAAGCTTTCTTT
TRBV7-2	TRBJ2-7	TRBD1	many	CASSSGQGMYEQYF	TGTGCCAGCAGCTCCGGACAGGGGATGTACGAGCAGTACTTC
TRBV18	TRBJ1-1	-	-	CASSLLNTEAFF	TGTGCCAGCTCACTCCTAAACACTGAAGCTTTCTTT
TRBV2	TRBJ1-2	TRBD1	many	CASSRTGNYGYTF	TGTGCCAGCAGTCGGACAGGGAACTATGGCTACACCTTC
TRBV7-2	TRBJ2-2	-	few	CASSLARNGELFF	TGTGCCAGCAGCTTAGCGAGGAACGGGGAGCTGTTTTTT
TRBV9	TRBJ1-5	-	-	CASSPQGGQSQHF	TGTGCCAGCAGCCCCCAGGGCGGTCAGTCCCAGCATTTT
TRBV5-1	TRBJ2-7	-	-	CASSLTRQGDEQYF	TGCGCCAGCAGCTTGACCAGGCAGGGCGACGAGCAGTACTTC
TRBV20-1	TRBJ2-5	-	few	CSAGFQETQYF	TGCAGCGCCGGGTTCCAAGAGACCCAGTACTTC
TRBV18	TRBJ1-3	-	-	CASSPQDSGNTIYF	TGTGCCAGCTCACCACAAGACTCTGGAAACACCATATATTTT
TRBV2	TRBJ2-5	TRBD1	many	CASSRPGQGQETQYF	TGTGCCAGCAGTCGACCGGGACAGGGGCAGGAGACCCAGTACTTC
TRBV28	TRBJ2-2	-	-	CASSFRGGRTGELFF	TGTGCCAGCAGTTTCAGGGGAGGGCGCACCGGGGAGCTGTTTTTT
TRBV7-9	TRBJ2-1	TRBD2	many	CASSSSMRGVSNEQFF	TGTGCCAGCAGCTCTTCCATGCGGGGGGTGTCAAATGAGCAGTTCTTC
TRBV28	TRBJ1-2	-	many	CASSGGADYGYTF	TGTGCCAGCAGTGGCGGGGCGGACTATGGCTACACCTTC
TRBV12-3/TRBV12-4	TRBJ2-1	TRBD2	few	CASSLTGGPNEQFF	TGTGCCAGCAGTTTAACGGGGGGGCCGAATGAGCAGTTCTTC
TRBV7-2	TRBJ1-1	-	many	CASRWGMNTEAFF	TGTGCCAGCCGGTGGGGAATGAACACTGAAGCTTTCTTT